Here is one TCR beta chain with its context. Its matching antigen is unknown. The data stem from a study of identical twins. Study-wide points: Rather than following the same donors, the conclusions depended on cross-sectional statistical analysis. For out-of-frame beta sequences, excess twin sharing was weaker. Zero-insertion analyses could be partly confounded by invariant MAIT and iNKT cells.

MiXCR was run by TCRdb on the 5' RACE reads, yielding one entry per CDR3 protein. The data hold around 280,000 distinct CDR3 sequences, with roughly 8.6% observed a single time. This CDR3 spans 15 amino acids. V was pared by 0 bases and J by 8 bases, with 17 bases between. CDR1 and CDR2 from the germline V gene are DFQATT and SNEGSKA (reference sequence). These same records also appear under a second study, on yellow fever vaccine responses in identical twins.

The sequencing sample was made of memory (CD45RO+) T cells sorted from blood. The J gene is TRBJ2-1, the V gene TRBV20-1, with a possible D match to TRBD1 (5 bases). The clonotype comes from a woman aged 18-29 years in good health. The CDR3 DNA sequence: TGCAGTGCTAGAGATCCCAGAAGTTCCAGGGATGAGCAGTTCTTC. It codes for CSARDPRSSRDEQFF.